These T cell receptor beta chains were read from a single sample in a study of blood T cell repertoires in COVID-19. Only in-frame clones appear in the TCRdb table, and some are missing; sequencing was by immunoSEQ multiplex PCR. The sample yields some 120,000 clones, roughly nine tenths seen once. The sequenced sample consisted of peripheral blood. The receptor source for this set is a man aged 45-60 years with COVID-19, enrolled during active disease. The CDR3 runs from the conserved cysteine through the conserved F or W. The D gene is left open where the match is weak. Clone size, where shown, is once, few, many, or a class for clones that have expanded.

>TRBV4-1|once|TRBJ1-5|-
CASSSMGRNNQPQHF
TGCGCCAGCAGCTCTATGGGGCGGAACAATCAGCCCCAGCATTTT
>TRBV15|-|TRBJ2-1|TRBD2
CATSTPQVRTSGSSYEQFF
TGTGCCACCAGCACCCCTCAAGTAAGAACTAGCGGGAGTTCTTATGAGCAGTTCTTC
>TRBV19|-|TRBJ1-5|TRBD1
CATAPDRADQPQHF
TGTGCCACCGCCCCCGACAGGGCCGATCAGCCCCAGCATTTT
>TRBV5-1|-|TRBJ1-4|TRBD1
CASSFRTGSNEKLFF
TGCGCCAGCAGCTTCAGGACAGGGTCAAATGAAAAACTGTTTTTT
>TRBV12-3/TRBV12-4|once|TRBJ2-2|TRBD2
CASRGEGSRELFF
TGTGCCAGCAGGGGGGAGGGGTCACGGGAGCTGTTTTTT
>TRBV11-2|-|TRBJ2-3|TRBD2
CASSLGIWLAEPTDTQYF
TGTGCCAGCAGCTTAGGAATCTGGCTAGCGGAACCCACAGATACGCAGTATTTT
>TRBV7-9|-|TRBJ1-2|TRBD1
CASSFPQGYGYTF
TGTGCCAGCAGCTTTCCACAGGGGTATGGCTACACCTTC
>TRBV28|-|TRBJ1-2|-
CASSPGSLYGYTF
TGTGCCAGCAGTCCGGGGTCTCTCTATGGCTACACCTTC
>TRBV21-1|-|TRBJ2-1|-
CASSKRQLNGGYSYNEQFF
TGTGCCAGCAGCAAAAGACAATTAAATGGGGGCTACTCCTACAATGAGCAGTTCTTC
>TRBV6-6|-|TRBJ2-3|TRBD2
CASSSPSGSLADTQYF
TGTGCCAGCAGTTCCCCTAGCGGGAGTTTGGCAGATACGCAGTATTTT
>TRBV28|-|TRBJ2-7|-
CASSFYGVSGAGEQYF
TGTGCCAGCAGTTTTTATGGGGTTTCCGGGGCGGGGGAGCAGTACTTC
>TRBV7-8|-|TRBJ2-7|TRBD1
CASSLRGDSYEQYF
TGTGCCAGCAGCTTAAGAGGGGACAGCTACGAGCAGTACTTC
>TRBV5-1|few|TRBJ2-1|TRBD2
CASRTSGTVSSYNEQFF
TGCGCCAGCAGGACTAGCGGGACCGTAAGCTCCTACAATGAGCAGTTCTTC
>TRBV4-3|-|TRBJ2-3|TRBD2
CASSQGSGRASNTQYF
TGCGCCAGCAGCCAGGGCAGCGGGAGGGCCTCGAATACGCAGTATTTT
>TRBV7-9|-|TRBJ2-3|TRBD1
CASSAGQGDTDTQYF
TGTGCCAGCAGCGCGGGACAGGGGGACACAGATACGCAGTATTTT
>TRBV7-9|-|TRBJ1-1|-
CASSLMEVNTEAFF
TGTGCCAGCAGCTTAATGGAGGTAAACACTGAAGCTTTCTTT
>TRBV11-2|-|TRBJ1-1|-
CASSLRVVNTEAFF
TGTGCCAGCAGCCTCAGGGTTGTGAACACTGAAGCTTTCTTT
>TRBV13|-|TRBJ2-7|TRBD2
CASSPPGLAASYEQYF
TGTGCCAGCAGCCCTCCGGGACTAGCGGCGTCCTACGAGCAGTACTTC
>TRBV14|-|TRBJ2-7|TRBD1
CASSQEEGQGASYEQYF
TGTGCCAGCAGCCAAGAAGAGGGCCAGGGGGCCTCCTACGAGCAGTACTTC
>TRBV7-8|-|TRBJ2-3|-
CASREPGDTQYF
TGTGCCAGCAGGGAGCCGGGAGATACGCAGTATTTT
>TRBV4-2|once|TRBJ2-5|TRBD2
CASSQELAGAEETQYF
TGTGCCAGCAGCCAAGAACTAGCGGGAGCGGAAGAGACCCAGTACTTC
>TRBV9|-|TRBJ2-3|TRBD1
CASSPISGDRSFTDTQYF
TGTGCCAGCAGCCCAATTTCGGGGGACAGGTCTTTCACAGATACGCAGTATTTT
>TRBV21-1|-|TRBJ2-4|-
CASSNSPPDGGIQYF
TGTGCCAGCAGCAATTCCCCTCCAGACGGGGGGATTCAGTACTTC
>TRBV9|-|TRBJ2-3|TRBD2
CASSEGLAGGDTQYF
TGTGCCAGCAGCGAAGGACTAGCGGGAGGAGATACGCAGTATTTT